This TCR beta chain emerged from a study of OX40 agonist ivuxolimab in advanced cancers. Across the study: Among those enrolled, mean age was 60 years (range about 23 to 79) and 75% to 85% were male.

A remark on this clone: Antigen unknown.

Trimming pared 2 bases from V and 0 bases from J, leaving 15 bases between. The CDR3 length is 17 residues. Looked up from germline, CDR1 is LNHDA and CDR2 is SQIVND (reference sequence). Profiled with immunoSEQ multiplex PCR; TCRdb holds only in-frame clones, not every one. The table lists about 52,000 clones, 80% to 90% of them singletons. Prior autoimmune disease or systemic immunosuppression barred patients. Drawing of blood for sampling happened at baseline, at cycle 4 day 1, and at cycle 7 day 1. Study-wide findings and caveats: Researchers did not establish what antigens the expanded peripheral T cells target.

This TCR was sampled from an adult with an advanced solid tumor such as melanoma, head and neck, liver or kidney cancer. The chain recombines TRBV19 with TRBJ2-3, with D possibly matching TRBD2 (5 bases). The starting material was CD4+ or CD8+ T cells sorted from blood, obtained in a trial of the OX40 agonist ivuxolimab. Written as DNA, the CDR3 is TGTGCCAGTAGTATACAGAGCGGCGTAACTAGCACAGATACGCAGTATTTT. It translates to CASSIQSGVTSTDTQYF.